Presented here are 22 T cell receptor beta chains from one specimen sequenced in a study of tumor-infiltrating lymphocytes in localized non-small cell lung cancer. Produced via immunoSEQ multiplex PCR; TCRdb's table is partial and in-frame only. Here the sample spans around 16,000 clones, over 70% being singletons. The source material was lung tumor tissue. Receptors originate from a human donor with non-small cell lung cancer.

The rearrangement uses TRBV5-6 and TRBJ2-3; 8 bases match TRBD2. The CDR3 is 15 residues long. J was trimmed by 2 bases and V by 1 base; bases with no gene match: 3. Germline values: CDR1 SGHDT, CDR2 YYEEEE. As DNA, the CDR3 is TGTGCCAGCAGCTTGAAGCGGGGGCACACAGATACGCAGTATTTT. This sequence encodes CASSLKRGHTDTQYF.

The rearrangement joins TRBV10-3 to TRBJ1-1; 8 positions match TRBD1. The CDR3 is 12 amino acids. Trimming cost V 6 bases and J 8 bases; bases outside gene matches: 5. The germline V gene has CDR1 ENHRY and CDR2 SYGVKD. The CDR3: CAIRGRDREAFF. CDR3 nucleotides: TGTGCCATCAGAGGCCGGGACAGGGAAGCTTTCTTT.

The chain links TRBV2 to TRBJ1-1, with a tentative D call TRBD1 (5 bases). CDR3 length equals 14 residues. Germline lookup yields CDR1 SNHLY and CDR2 FYNNEI. V gave up 4 bases and J gave up 4 bases, with 13 bases separating them. CDR3 DNA: TGTGCCAGCAGTGTCCAGGGCGCAGTCACTGAAGCTTTCTTT. Residues: CASSVQGAVTEAFF.

The chain links TRBV10-3 to TRBJ1-2; weak D call: TRBD1 (6 bases). Looked up from germline, CDR1 is ENHRY and CDR2 is SYGVKD. CDR3 size: 13 residues. V lost 6 bases and J lost 2, with 10 bases in between. The CDR3 loop reads CAISPQGNYGYTF. CDR3 DNA: TGTGCCATCAGCCCCCAGGGGAACTATGGCTACACCTTC.

The chain employs TRBV4-2 and TRBJ1-3; TRBD1 agrees at 9 bases. V shed 5 bases and J 4 bases; nucleotides not matched to a gene: 12. The V gene's germline CDR1 is LGHNA and CDR2 YNFKEQ. The CDR3 sequence is 17 residues long. The CDR3 bases are TGTGCCAGCAGCAACCACCGGGACAGGGTATCCGGAAACACCATATATTTT. Its translation: CASSNHRDRVSGNTIYF.

In its sample, this clone was seen once. This sequence joins TRBV7-3 and TRBJ2-1, with TRBD2 as a possible D gene (6 bases). The germline CDR1 and CDR2 sequences are SGHTA and FQGTGA. Trimming removed 1 base at V and 6 bases at J, with 16 bases between. The CDR3 is 16 amino acids. The CDR3 loop is CASSLIPGTSPNEQFF. DNA for the CDR3: TGTGCCAGCAGCTTAATCCCAGGTACTAGCCCCAATGAGCAGTTCTTC.

The chain couples TRBV11-2 to TRBJ2-5; no clear D gene. This CDR3 comprises 16 residues. Per the germline V gene, CDR1 is SGHAT and CDR2 is FQNNGV. Trimming cost V 2 bases and J 1 base, with 14 bases left between them. The CDR3 DNA follows: TGTGCCAGCAGCTTATTCCGACCGAGCGCCCAAGAGACCCAGTACTTC. It specifies CASSLFRPSAQETQYF.

The chain links TRBV5-1 to TRBJ1-1; 8 bases are a match to TRBD1. V was clipped by 4 bases and J by 4 bases; unmatched bases: 3. This CDR3 contains 13 residues. Per the germline V gene, CDR1 is SGHRS and CDR2 is YFSETQ. The CDR3 bases are TGCGCCAGCAGCCTGGGACAGGTCACTGAAGCTTTCTTT. Amino acids: CASSLGQVTEAFF.

The CDR3 spells CASSVQGGIGTDTQYF. As DNA, the CDR3 is TGTGCCAGCAGCGTACAGGGGGGAATCGGCACAGATACGCAGTATTTT. This chain links TRBV7-2 with TRBJ2-3; 8 nucleotides match TRBD1. CDR3 length equals 16 residues. V lost 5 bases to trimming and J lost 1 base; unmatched junction nucleotides: 8. Germline V CDR1 and CDR2: SGHTA, FQGNSA. Complete variable domain (other parts from reference TRBV7-2 and TRBJ2-3): GAGVSQSPSNKVTEKGKDVELRCDPISGHTALYWYRQSLGQGLEFLIYFQGNSAPDKSGLPSDRFSAERTGGSVSTLTIQRTQQEDSAVYLCASSVQGGIGTDTQYFGPGTRLTVL.

This clone was seen only once. The chain links TRBV27 to TRBJ2-2; a possible D gene is TRBD1 (6 bases). The CDR3 has 15 residues. From germline, CDR1 is MNHEY and CDR2 SMNVEV (reference sequence). The V and J ends lost 2 bases and 4 bases respectively, with 11 bases between them. DNA for the CDR3: TGTGCCAGCAGTTTACGACAGGTTGGCACCGGGGAGCTGTTTTTT. The encoded protein is CASSLRQVGTGELFF.

This rearrangement joins TRBV28 to TRBJ2-5, with 8 nucleotides matching TRBD1. CDR1 is MDHEN and CDR2 is SYDVKM in the germline V gene. The CDR3 spans 14 residues. Trimming removed 5 bases from V and 3 bases from J; junction bases left unmatched: 5. CDR3 residues: CASSRQGMEETQYF. The DNA of the CDR3 is TGTGCCAGCAGTCGACAGGGGATGGAAGAGACCCAGTACTTC.

The chain is built from TRBV19 and TRBJ2-5; 8 bases align to TRBD1. The CDR3 consists of 16 residues. Germline CDR1 LNHDA, CDR2 SQIVND (reference sequence). The J segment lost 5 bases and the V segment lost 3 bases, leaving 11 bases of the junction unmatched. The CDR3 loop is CASSISGQGAFETQYF. In nucleotides, the CDR3 is TGTGCCAGTAGTATCAGCGGGCAGGGGGCTTTTGAGACCCAGTACTTC.

The V call is TRBV27, the J call TRBJ1-2; TRBD1 might be the D (5 bases). The CDR3 has 14 residues. CDR1 and CDR2 (germline): MNHEY, SMNVEV (reference sequence). The V and J ends lost 3 bases and 6 bases respectively, with 14 bases between them. DNA of the CDR3: TGTGCCAGCAGTTTCGGCAGGGAATGGAATGGCTACACCTTC. Translated, it gives CASSFGREWNGYTF.

This clone is medium-sized by share. The V and J genes are TRBV30 and TRBJ2-7, with a weak D call TRBD2 (6 bases). Looked up from germline, CDR1 is GTSNPN and CDR2 is SVGIG (reference sequence). This CDR3 is 13 amino acids long. V lost 2 bases and J 13 bases, leaving 21 bases between the germline ends. In DNA, the CDR3 is TGTGCCTGGAGTCTGGACGGGACGGGGGAAGGTTACTTC. Its translation is CAWSLDGTGEGYF.

The rearrangement joins TRBV6-6 to TRBJ1-2; D is possibly TRBD1 (6 bases). There are 15 residues in the CDR3. Trimming took 7 bases from V and 6 from J, leaving 21 bases between them. Germline loops: CDR1 MNHNY, CDR2 SVGAGI (reference sequence). CDR3 DNA sequence: TGTGCCAGCACTCTCGGGACAACGTCAGGTCATGGCTACACCTTC. It encodes CASTLGTTSGHGYTF.

This clone occurred a few times. The chain couples TRBV5-1 to TRBJ2-2, with TRBD1 matching over 10 bases. Trimming cost V 3 bases and J 7 bases; bases outside gene matches: 3. Germline V lookup: CDR1 SGHRS, CDR2 YFSETQ. The CDR3 contains 14 residues. The DNA of the CDR3 is TGCGCCAGCAGCTCGGGACAGGGGTACGGGGAGCTGTTTTTT. Amino acids: CASSSGQGYGELFF.

The rearrangement joins TRBV7-9 to TRBJ2-5; D might be TRBD1 or TRBD2, each matching 5 bases. The V end was cut by 5 bases, the J end by 5 bases, with 18 bases between. The germline gives CDR1 SEHNR, CDR2 FQNEAQ (reference sequence). This CDR3 is built from 15 residues. CDR3: CASSPWTLEGETQYF. CDR3 nucleotides: TGTGCCAGCAGCCCCTGGACATTAGAGGGGGAGACCCAGTACTTC.

This clone was seen more than once but under ten times. The chain uses TRBV27 and TRBJ2-4; D not resolved. The CDR3 covers 18 residues. CDR1 and CDR2 (germline): MNHEY, SMNVEV (reference sequence). The germline V and J ends were trimmed by 3 bases and 2 bases, with 20 bases remaining between them. CDR3: CASSLHSALRLTKNIQYF. The CDR3 bases are TGTGCCAGCAGTTTGCACAGTGCGCTACGTTTAACCAAAAACATTCAGTACTTC.

In its sample, this clone ranks as medium-sized. In nucleotides, the CDR3 is TGTGCCAGCTCACCAGGGATTTTGAGTCAGCCCCAGCATTTT. As protein: CASSPGILSQPQHF. This rearrangement joins TRBV18 to TRBJ1-5; D is unclear. Germline loops: CDR1 KGHSH, CDR2 LQKENI. The CDR3 spans 14 residues. Trimming took 2 bases from V and 6 from J, leaving 11 bases between them. The full variable domain, its missing parts supplied by reference TRBV18 and TRBJ1-5, is NAGVMQNPRHLVRRRGQEARLRCSPMKGHSHVYWYRQLPEEGLKFMVYLQKENIIDESGMPKERFSAEFPKEGPSILRIQQVVRGDSAAYFCASSPGILSQPQHFGDGTRLSIL.

The V call is TRBV7-2, the J call TRBJ1-4; no firm D call. This CDR3 has 13 amino acids. Germline V CDR1 and CDR2: SGHTA, FQGNSA. With 4 bases removed from V and 6 bases from J, the gap between germline ends came to 9 bases. CDR3 sequence reads: CASSSGSYEKLFF. The CDR3 DNA follows: TGTGCCAGCAGCTCCGGGTCGTATGAAAAACTGTTTTTT.

This clone showed up just a few times. The V call is TRBV6-1, the J call TRBJ1-1, with 7 bases aligning to TRBD1. With 7 bases clipped from V and 1 base from J, the junction kept 3 bases outside the gene matches. Germline lookup yields CDR1 MNHNS and CDR2 SASEGT. This CDR3 region has 13 residues. The CDR3 sequence: CASNRQGNTEAFF. DNA for the CDR3: TGTGCCAGCAACAGACAGGGGAACACTGAAGCTTTCTTT.

This clone was counted between two and nine times. The chain employs TRBV27 and TRBJ2-7; 10 nucleotides agree with TRBD1. The CDR3 length is 16 residues. V lost 6 bases to trimming and J lost 0 bases; unmatched junction nucleotides: 8. Germline CDR1 MNHEY, CDR2 SMNVEV (reference sequence). DNA for the CDR3: TGTGCCAGCAGCTGGGACAGGGGCTCTAGCTCCTACGAGCAGTACTTC. Residues: CASSWDRGSSSYEQYF.